This T cell receptor (beta chain) was sequenced for a study of blood T cell repertoires in COVID-19. Background on the study: Italy, Spain and the United States were the sources of the convalescent and acute COVID-19 samples. PBMCs, B-cell-depleted T cells, or T cells were the source of the cDNA or gDNA that made up the material.

Per the original data handling: It was from reference gene primer amplification that nucleated cell counts were estimated. Produced via immunoSEQ multiplex PCR; TCRdb's table is partial and in-frame only. V and J calls and clone size are copied from that table; D and trimming were computed from the DNA. The data hold 150,000 to 200,000 clones, with 81% observed a single time. Germline V gene data show CDR1 as SGHVS and CDR2 as FNYEAQ. With 4 bases removed from V and 6 bases from J, the gap between germline ends came to 16 bases. CDR3 length: 15 residues. This clonotype was obtained from a human donor in a cohort sampled during active COVID-19. The V gene is TRBV7-6, the J gene TRBJ2-1, with a possible D match to TRBD1 (6 bases). Sequencing input: peripheral blood. The CDR3 DNA reads TGTGCCAGCAGCTCCGAGGGCAGGGGTGGCAATGAGCAGTTCTTC. This sequence encodes CASSSEGRGGNEQFF.